This TCR beta chain was sequenced during a study of shared clonotypes between healthy human individuals. Study-wide points: It was anticipated that sequencing depth would influence how many clonotypes donors shared. The sharing of about 5% of naive CD4 clonotypes was seen across a handful of donors.

The CDR3 runs to 15 residues. Trimming cost V 2 bases and J 8 bases; bases outside gene matches: 6. In germline, CDR1 is SGHAT, CDR2 FQNNGV. CD8 cells regarded as naive lacked CD45RO, were positively chosen for CCR7, and omitted terminally differentiated effector memory CD45RA+ cells. In the case of this clone: Its antigen is unidentified.

Sorted-subset replicate PCR reactions were performed with roughly 200 ng DNA, corresponding to roughly 27,000 T cell genomes. How the authors handled the data: Filtering differed, since immunoSEQ gave only junction sequences and no quality scores. Produced via immunoSEQ multiplex PCR; TCRdb's table is partial and in-frame only. The DNA was the basis for D and trimming; V, J and clone size are from that table. The table shows some 2.1 million clones, with about 95% occurring only once. Source material: naive CD8+ T cells sorted from blood. The V call is TRBV11-2, the J call TRBJ2-1; 10 bases fit TRBD2. The receptor was isolated from a young man in good health. The CDR3 DNA follows: TGTGCCAGCAGCTTATGGCCTAGCGGGAGAGATGAGCAGTTCTTC. This sequence encodes CASSLWPSGRDEQFF.